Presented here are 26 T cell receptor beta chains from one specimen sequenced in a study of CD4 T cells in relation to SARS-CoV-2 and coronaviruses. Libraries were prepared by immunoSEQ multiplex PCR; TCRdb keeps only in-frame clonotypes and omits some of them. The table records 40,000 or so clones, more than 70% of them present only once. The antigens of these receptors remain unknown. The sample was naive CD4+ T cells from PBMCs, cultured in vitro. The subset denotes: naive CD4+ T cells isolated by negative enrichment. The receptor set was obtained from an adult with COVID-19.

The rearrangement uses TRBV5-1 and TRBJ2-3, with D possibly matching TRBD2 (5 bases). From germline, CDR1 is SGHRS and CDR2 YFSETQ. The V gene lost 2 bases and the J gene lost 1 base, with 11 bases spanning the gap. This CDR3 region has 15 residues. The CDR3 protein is CASSLTTGGTDTQYF. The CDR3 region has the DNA TGCGCCAGCAGCTTAACTACCGGGGGCACAGATACGCAGTATTTT.

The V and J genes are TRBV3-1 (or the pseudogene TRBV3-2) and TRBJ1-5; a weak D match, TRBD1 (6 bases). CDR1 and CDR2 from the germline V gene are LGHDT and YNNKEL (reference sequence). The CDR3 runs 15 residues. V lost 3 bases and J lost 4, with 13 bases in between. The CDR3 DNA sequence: TGTGCCAGCAGCCACACAGGGATTAAAAATCAGCCCCAGCATTTT. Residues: CASSHTGIKNQPQHF.

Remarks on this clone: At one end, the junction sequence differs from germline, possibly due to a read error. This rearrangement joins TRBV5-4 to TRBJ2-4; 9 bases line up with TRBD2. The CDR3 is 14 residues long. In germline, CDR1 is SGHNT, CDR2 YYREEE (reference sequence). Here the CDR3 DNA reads TGTGCCAGCAGCTCCAATGGACTAGCGAACACCCCCCTCTTC. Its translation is CASSSNGLANTPLF.

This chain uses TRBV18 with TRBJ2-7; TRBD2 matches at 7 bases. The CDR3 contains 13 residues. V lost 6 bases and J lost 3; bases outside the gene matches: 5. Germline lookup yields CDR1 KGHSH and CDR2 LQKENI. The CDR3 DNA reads TGTGCCAGCTCGGAAGGGACTAACTACGAGCAGTACTTC. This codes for CASSEGTNYEQYF.

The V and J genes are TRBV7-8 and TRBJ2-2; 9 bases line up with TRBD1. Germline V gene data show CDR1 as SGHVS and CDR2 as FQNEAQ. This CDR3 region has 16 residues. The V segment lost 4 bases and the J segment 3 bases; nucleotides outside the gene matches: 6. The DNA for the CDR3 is TGTGCCAGCAGCTACCGGGACAGGGCGGACACCGGGGAGCTGTTTTTT. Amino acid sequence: CASSYRDRADTGELFF.

CDR3 region: CAISRTGGETQYF. The DNA for the CDR3 is TGTGCCATCAGCCGAACAGGGGGAGAGACCCAGTACTTC. The V and J genes are TRBV10-3 and TRBJ2-5, with 8 bases that match TRBD1. V lost 6 bases to trimming and J lost 4 bases; unmatched junction nucleotides: 4. The CDR3 sequence is 13 residues long. Germline loops: CDR1 ENHRY, CDR2 SYGVKD.

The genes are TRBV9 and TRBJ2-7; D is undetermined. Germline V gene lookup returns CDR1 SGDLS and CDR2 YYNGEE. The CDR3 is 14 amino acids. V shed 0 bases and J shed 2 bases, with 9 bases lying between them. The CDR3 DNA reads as TGTGCCAGCAGCGTAGCAGAGATTCCCTACGAGCAGTACTTC. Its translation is CASSVAEIPYEQYF. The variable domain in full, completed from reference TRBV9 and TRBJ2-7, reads DSGVTQTPKHLITATGQRVTLRCSPRSGDLSVYWYQQSLDQGLQFLIQYYNGEERAKGNILERFSAQQFPDLHSELNLSSLELGDSALYFCASSVAEIPYEQYFGPGTRLTVT.

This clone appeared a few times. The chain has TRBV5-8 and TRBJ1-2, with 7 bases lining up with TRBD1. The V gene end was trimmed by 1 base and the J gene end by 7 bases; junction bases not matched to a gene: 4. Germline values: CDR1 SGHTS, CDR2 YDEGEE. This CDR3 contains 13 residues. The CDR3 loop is CASSLYRGGGYTF. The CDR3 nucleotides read TGTGCCAGCAGCTTGTACAGGGGTGGTGGCTACACCTTC.

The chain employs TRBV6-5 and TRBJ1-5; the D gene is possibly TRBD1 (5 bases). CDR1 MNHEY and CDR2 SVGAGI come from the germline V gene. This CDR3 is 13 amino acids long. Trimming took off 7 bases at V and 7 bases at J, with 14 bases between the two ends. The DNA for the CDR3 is TGTGCCAGCATCAGGGAGGGAAGACAGCCCCAGCATTTT. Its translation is CASIREGRQPQHF.

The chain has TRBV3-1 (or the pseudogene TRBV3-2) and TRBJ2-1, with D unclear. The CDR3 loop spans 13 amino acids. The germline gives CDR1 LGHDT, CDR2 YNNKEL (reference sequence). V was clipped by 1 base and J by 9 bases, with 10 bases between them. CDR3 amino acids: CASSQVAPGEQFF. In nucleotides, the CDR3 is TGTGCCAGCAGCCAAGTCGCCCCTGGTGAGCAGTTCTTC.

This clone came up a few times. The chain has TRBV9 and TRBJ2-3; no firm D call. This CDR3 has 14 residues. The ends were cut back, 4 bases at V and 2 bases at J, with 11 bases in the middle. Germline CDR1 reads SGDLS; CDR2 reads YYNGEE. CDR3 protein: CASSSSIVTDTQYF. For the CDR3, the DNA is TGTGCCAGCAGCTCCTCAATAGTCACAGATACGCAGTATTTT.

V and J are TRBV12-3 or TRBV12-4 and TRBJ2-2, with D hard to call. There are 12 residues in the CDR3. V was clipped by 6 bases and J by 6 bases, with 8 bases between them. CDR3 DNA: TGTGCCAGCAGCTACTTGTCCGGGGAGCTGTTTTTT. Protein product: CASSYLSGELFF.

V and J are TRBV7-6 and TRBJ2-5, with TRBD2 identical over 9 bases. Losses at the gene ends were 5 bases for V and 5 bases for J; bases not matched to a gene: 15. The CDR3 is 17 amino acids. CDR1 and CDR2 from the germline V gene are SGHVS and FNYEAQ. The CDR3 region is CASSPTTSLAGTETQYF. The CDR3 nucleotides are TGTGCCAGCAGCCCCACCACCTCACTAGCGGGTACCGAGACCCAGTACTTC.

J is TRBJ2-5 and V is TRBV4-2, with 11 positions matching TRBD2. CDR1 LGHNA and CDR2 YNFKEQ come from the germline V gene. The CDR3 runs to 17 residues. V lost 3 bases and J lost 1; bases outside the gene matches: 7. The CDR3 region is CASSHLRLAGIQETQYF. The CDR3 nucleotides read TGTGCCAGCAGCCACCTTAGACTAGCGGGAATCCAAGAGACCCAGTACTTC.

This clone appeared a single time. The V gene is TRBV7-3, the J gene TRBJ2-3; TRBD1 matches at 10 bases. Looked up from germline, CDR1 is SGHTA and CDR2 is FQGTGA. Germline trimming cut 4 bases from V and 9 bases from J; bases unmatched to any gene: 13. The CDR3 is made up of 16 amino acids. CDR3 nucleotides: TGTGCCAGCAGCTCGAGGACAGGGGGTAACCCAGGGACGCAGTATTTT. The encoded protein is CASSSRTGGNPGTQYF. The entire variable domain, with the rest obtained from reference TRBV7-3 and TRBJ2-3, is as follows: GAGVSQTPSNKVTEKGKYVELRCDPISGHTALYWYRQSLGQGPEFLIYFQGTGAADDSGLPNDRFFAVRPEGSVSTLKIQRTERGDSAVYLCASSSRTGGNPGTQYFGPGTRLTVL.

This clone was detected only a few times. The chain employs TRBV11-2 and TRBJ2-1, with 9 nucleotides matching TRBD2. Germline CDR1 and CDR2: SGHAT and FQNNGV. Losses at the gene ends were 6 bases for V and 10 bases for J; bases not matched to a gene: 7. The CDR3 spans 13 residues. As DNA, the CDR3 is TGTGCCAGCAGGCTGACTAGCGGAAACGAGCAGTTCTTC. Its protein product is CASRLTSGNEQFF. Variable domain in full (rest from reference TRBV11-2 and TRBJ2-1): EAGVAQSPRYKIIEKRQSVAFWCNPISGHATLYWYQQILGQGPKLLIQFQNNGVVDDSQLPKDRFSAERLKGVDSTLKIQPAKLEDSAVYLCASRLTSGNEQFFGPGTRLTVL.

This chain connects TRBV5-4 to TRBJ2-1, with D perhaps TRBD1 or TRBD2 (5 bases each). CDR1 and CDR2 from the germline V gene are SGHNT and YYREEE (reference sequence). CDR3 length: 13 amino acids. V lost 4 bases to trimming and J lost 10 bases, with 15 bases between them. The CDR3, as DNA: TGTGCCAGCAGCAGGGACCAGCTCCTAGAGCAGTTCTTC. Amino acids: CASSRDQLLEQFF.

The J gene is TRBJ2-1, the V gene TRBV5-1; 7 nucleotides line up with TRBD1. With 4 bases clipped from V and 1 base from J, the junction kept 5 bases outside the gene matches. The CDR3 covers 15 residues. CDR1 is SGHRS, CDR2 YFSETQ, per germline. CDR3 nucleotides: TGCGCCAGCAGCGAAACAGGGGAGTCCTACAATGAGCAGTTCTTC. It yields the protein CASSETGESYNEQFF.

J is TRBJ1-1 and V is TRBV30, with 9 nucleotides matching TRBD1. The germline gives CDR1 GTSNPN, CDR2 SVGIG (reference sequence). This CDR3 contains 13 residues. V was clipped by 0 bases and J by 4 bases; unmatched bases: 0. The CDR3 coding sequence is TGTGCCTGGAGTGTACAGGGGGCCACTGAAGCTTTCTTT. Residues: CAWSVQGATEAFF.

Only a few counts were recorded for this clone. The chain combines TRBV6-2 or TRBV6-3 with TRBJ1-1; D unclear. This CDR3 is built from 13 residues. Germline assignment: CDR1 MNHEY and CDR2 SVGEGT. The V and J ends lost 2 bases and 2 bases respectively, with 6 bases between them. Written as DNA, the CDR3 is TGTGCCAGCAGTTACGAATTCAACACTGAAGCTTTCTTT. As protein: CASSYEFNTEAFF.

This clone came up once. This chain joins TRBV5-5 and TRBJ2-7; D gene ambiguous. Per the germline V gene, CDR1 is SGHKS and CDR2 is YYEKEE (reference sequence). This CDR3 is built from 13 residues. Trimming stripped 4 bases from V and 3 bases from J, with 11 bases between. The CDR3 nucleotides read TGTGCCAGCAGCAGCTGGACGGACTACGAGCAGTACTTC. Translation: CASSSWTDYEQYF.

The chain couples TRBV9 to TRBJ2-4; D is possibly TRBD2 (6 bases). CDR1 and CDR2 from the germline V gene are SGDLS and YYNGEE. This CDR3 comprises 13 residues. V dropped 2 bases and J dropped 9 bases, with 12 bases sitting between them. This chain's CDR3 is CASSVGGSGIQYF. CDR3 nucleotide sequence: TGTGCCAGCAGCGTGGGAGGCTCTGGCATTCAGTACTTC.

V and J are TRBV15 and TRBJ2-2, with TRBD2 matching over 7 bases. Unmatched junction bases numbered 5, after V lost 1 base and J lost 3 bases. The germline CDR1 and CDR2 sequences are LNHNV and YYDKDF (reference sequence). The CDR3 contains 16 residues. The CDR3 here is CATSRVREWDTGELFF. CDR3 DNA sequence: TGTGCCACCAGCAGAGTGCGGGAGTGGGACACCGGGGAGCTGTTTTTT.

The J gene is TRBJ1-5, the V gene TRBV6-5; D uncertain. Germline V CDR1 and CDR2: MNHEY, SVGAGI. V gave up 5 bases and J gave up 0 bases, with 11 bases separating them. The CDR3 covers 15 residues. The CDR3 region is CASSPAIFSNQPQHF. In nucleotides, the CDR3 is TGTGCCAGCAGTCCAGCAATTTTTAGCAATCAGCCCCAGCATTTT.

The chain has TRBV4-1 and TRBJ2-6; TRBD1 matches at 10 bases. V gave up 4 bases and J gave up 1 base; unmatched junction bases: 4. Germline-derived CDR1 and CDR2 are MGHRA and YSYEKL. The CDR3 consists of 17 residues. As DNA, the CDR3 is TGCGCCAGCAGCCTACGACAGGGGGCGTCTGGGGCCAACGTCCTGACTTTC. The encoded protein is CASSLRQGASGANVLTF.

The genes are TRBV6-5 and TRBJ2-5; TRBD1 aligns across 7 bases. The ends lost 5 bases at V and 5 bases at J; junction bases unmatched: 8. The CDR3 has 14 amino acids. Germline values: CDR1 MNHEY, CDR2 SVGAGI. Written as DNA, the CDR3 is TGTGCCAGCAGTAGCAGACAGGGTCTGGAGACCCAGTACTTC. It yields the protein CASSSRQGLETQYF.